This T cell receptor beta chain was recovered during a study of T cell changes during pregnancy in multiple sclerosis. Data came from immunoSEQ multiplex PCR; TCRdb stores just in-frame clones and leaves some out. Of 55,000 to 70,000 clones in the sample, about 93% were seen once. V dropped 3 bases and J dropped 3; count of bases not matched to a gene: 6. CDR3 length: 15 amino acids. CDR1 is KGHSH and CDR2 is LQKENI in the germline V gene. This clone was recorded a few times. This TCR came from a female donor in good health, enrolled as a control in a pregnancy study. V usage is TRBV18 and J usage is TRBJ1-2, with 8 bases identical to TRBD1. The input for sequencing was peripheral blood, taken in the third trimester of pregnancy. CDR3 residues: CASSPRGQVDYGYTF. For the CDR3, the DNA is TGTGCCAGCTCACCCCGGGGACAGGTTGACTATGGCTACACCTTC.